Following are 29 T cell receptor beta chains from one sample sequenced in a study of shared clonotypes between healthy human individuals. Positive CCR7 selection of CD45RO-negative cells yielded the naive CD8 cells, and terminally differentiated effector memory CD45RA+ cells were excluded. Using immunoSEQ multiplex PCR, the repertoire was profiled, and TCRdb retains in-frame clones only, with some absent. The sample lists roughly 2 million clones, roughly 94% occurring once. Sequences were obtained from naive CD8+ T cells sorted from blood. The receptors originated from a man aged 18 to 30 in good health.

This clone was found once. The chain carries TRBV18 and TRBJ2-7, with D perhaps matching TRBD1 (6 bases). The V gene lost 5 bases and the J gene lost 2 bases, with 13 bases spanning the gap. CDR1 is KGHSH, CDR2 LQKENI, per germline. The CDR3 has 14 residues. CDR3 sequence (DNA): TGTGCCAGCTCAGCCGCCGCAGGGGCCTACGAGCAGTACTTC. It specifies CASSAAAGAYEQYF. The full variable domain, in which reference TRBV18 and TRBJ2-7 provide the parts outside the CDR3, is NAGVMQNPRHLVRRRGQEARLRCSPMKGHSHVYWYRQLPEEGLKFMVYLQKENIIDESGMPKERFSAEFPKEGPSILRIQQVVRGDSAAYFCASSAAAGAYEQYFGPGTRLTVT.

The rearrangement links TRBV30 to TRBJ2-3; perhaps TRBD1 as D (5 bases). The germline V gene encodes CDR1 GTSNPN and CDR2 SVGIG (reference sequence). Trimming shortened V by 1 base and J by 10 bases, and 9 bases separated the two germline ends. The CDR3 length is 11 residues. This chain's CDR3 is CAWSAGKAQYF. The CDR3 DNA reads as TGTGCCTGGAGTGCAGGGAAGGCGCAGTATTTT.

The chain couples TRBV9 to TRBJ2-7; D perhaps matches TRBD1 (6 bases). This CDR3 comprises 13 residues. Deletions cut 3 bases from V and 6 bases from J, with 13 bases between. CDR1 is SGDLS, CDR2 YYNGEE, per germline. The CDR3 nucleotides are TGTGCCAGCAGCGGGACAGAGGACCCCGAGCAGTACTTC. Translating it yields CASSGTEDPEQYF.

The chain links TRBV25-1 to TRBJ2-7; the match to TRBD2 covers 9 bases. The junction had 3 bases not matched to a gene; V was cut back by 8 bases and J by 4 bases. Germline CDR1 is MGHDK and CDR2 is SYGVNS. This CDR3 region has 12 residues. The CDR3 coding sequence is TGTGCCAGCCTTAGCGGGGGATACGAGCAGTACTTC. Protein: CASLSGGYEQYF.

J is TRBJ2-7 and V is TRBV11-2; D is unclear. The CDR3 extends over 13 amino acids. Trimming took off 6 bases at V and 4 bases at J, with 13 bases between the two ends. Germline assignment: CDR1 SGHAT and CDR2 FQNNGV. The CDR3, as DNA: TGTGCCAGCAGTGCCGACGTGGGATACGAGCAGTACTTC. Amino acids: CASSADVGYEQYF.

CDR3 residues: CASKETGASYEQYF. The CDR3 DNA is TGTGCCAGCAAGGAGACAGGGGCCTCCTACGAGCAGTACTTC. This chain uses TRBV27 with TRBJ2-7; 8 bases match TRBD1. V was clipped by 7 bases and J by 0 bases; unmatched bases: 5. This CDR3 has 14 amino acids. CDR1 is MNHEY and CDR2 is SMNVEV in the germline V gene (reference sequence).

The rearrangement links TRBV27 to TRBJ2-5; tentatively, D is TRBD2 (5 bases). The CDR3 spans 14 residues. CDR1 and CDR2 from the germline V gene are MNHEY and SMNVEV (reference sequence). V gave up 6 bases and J gave up 0 bases, with 11 bases separating them. The CDR3 sequence: CASRPLGDQETQYF. DNA for the CDR3: TGTGCCAGCAGGCCTTTGGGAGACCAAGAGACCCAGTACTTC.

This clone was seen a single time. The gene calls are TRBV27 and TRBJ2-1, with 7 nucleotides matching TRBD2. Germline values: CDR1 MNHEY, CDR2 SMNVEV (reference sequence). After removal of 5 bases from V and 5 bases from J, the junction contained 6 bases not matched to a gene. The CDR3 is 14 residues long. CDR3 sequence: CASSLGGVNNEQFF. CDR3 DNA sequence: TGTGCCAGCAGTCTGGGAGGGGTAAACAATGAGCAGTTCTTC.

This sequence joins TRBV13 and TRBJ2-7; D is unclear. The length of the CDR3 is 13 residues. The germline gives CDR1 PRHDT, CDR2 FYEKMQ (reference sequence). The germline V and J ends were trimmed by 1 base and 4 bases, with 8 bases remaining between them. Here the CDR3 reads CASSLAVDYEQYF. The CDR3 nucleotides are TGTGCCAGCAGCTTAGCGGTGGATTACGAGCAGTACTTC.

V is TRBV27 and J is TRBJ2-3; tentative D call: TRBD2 (6 bases). V lost 5 bases, J lost 6 bases, and 15 bases lay in between. Germline V gives CDR1 MNHEY, CDR2 SMNVEV (reference sequence). The CDR3 sequence is 14 residues long. The CDR3 region is CASSLTAGWDTQYF. In nucleotides, the CDR3 is TGTGCCAGCAGTCTAACCGCGGGATGGGATACGCAGTATTTT.

V usage is TRBV13 and J usage is TRBJ2-7; 11 nucleotides line up with TRBD1. Germline V CDR1 and CDR2: PRHDT, FYEKMQ (reference sequence). This CDR3 contains 14 residues. With 0 bases clipped from V and 6 bases from J, the junction kept 1 base outside the gene matches. CDR3 sequence: CASSLGGTGGEQYF. DNA for the CDR3: TGTGCCAGCAGCTTAGGCGGGACAGGGGGCGAGCAGTACTTC.

This sequence joins TRBV7-9 and TRBJ2-1; TRBD2 agrees at 10 bases. J lost 4 bases, V lost 6 bases, and 6 bases had no gene match. The CDR3 loop spans 15 amino acids. Germline-derived CDR1 and CDR2 are SEHNR and FQNEAQ (reference sequence). Written as DNA, the CDR3 is TGTGCCAGCAGGTCGACTAGCGGGTATTACAATGAGCAGTTCTTC. This sequence encodes CASRSTSGYYNEQFF.

The chain is built from TRBV19 and TRBJ1-1; a possible D gene is TRBD1 (6 bases). V was cut by 10 bases and J by 3 bases, with 12 bases left in between. Germline CDR1 reads LNHDA; CDR2 reads SQIVND (reference sequence). The CDR3 spans 12 residues. In DNA, the CDR3 is TGTGCCACTAAGACAGGATACACTGAAGCTTTCTTT. Translation gives CATKTGYTEAFF.

The V and J genes are TRBV7-6 and TRBJ1-6, with a tentative D call TRBD1 (6 bases). Germline V gene sequence: CDR1 SGHVS, CDR2 FNYEAQ. V lost 4 bases and J 9 bases, leaving 19 bases between the germline ends. The CDR3 totals 16 residues. DNA for the CDR3: TGTGCCAGCAGCTCCGGCGGGGGGGCATTTAGTTCACCCCTCCACTTT. It specifies CASSSGGGAFSSPLHF.

The chain joins TRBV7-2 to TRBJ1-5, with 9 bases fitting TRBD1. This CDR3 region has 17 residues. V lost 4 bases, J lost 0 bases, and 7 bases stayed unmatched. Germline V CDR1 and CDR2: SGHTA, FQGNSA. The CDR3 loop reads CASSYGQGRLSNQPQHF. The CDR3 nucleotides are TGTGCCAGCAGCTACGGACAGGGGCGTCTTAGCAATCAGCCCCAGCATTTT.

CDR3 DNA: TGTGCCAGCAGCGTCGTCCAGGGATTAACCGGGGAGCTGTTTTTT. It yields the protein CASSVVQGLTGELFF. The chain recombines TRBV9 with TRBJ2-2, with D possibly TRBD1 on 5 matching bases. CDR3 length: 15 residues. Germline-derived CDR1 and CDR2 are SGDLS and YYNGEE. V was pared by 2 bases and J by 5 bases, with 13 bases between.

The gene calls are TRBV21-1 and TRBJ2-7. TRBV21-1 is termed a pseudogene. The CDR3 is made up of 14 amino acids. CDR3 residues: CASSKGGIPFEQYF. In DNA, the CDR3 is TGTGCCAGCAGCAAAGGGGGTATCCCTTTCGAGCAGTACTTC.

This chain uses TRBV11-1 with TRBJ1-6, with D tentatively TRBD1 (6 bases). Germline loops: CDR1 SGHAT, CDR2 FQDESV (reference sequence). CDR3 length: 16 amino acids. V was shortened by 4 bases and J by 3 bases, with 13 bases between the two germline ends. The chain's CDR3 is CASSSSRGNYNSPLHF. In nucleotides, the CDR3 is TGTGCCAGCAGCTCGAGTAGGGGGAACTATAATTCACCCCTCCACTTT.

The chain uses TRBV13 and TRBJ1-2; 9 nucleotides line up with TRBD1. Germline CDR1 PRHDT, CDR2 FYEKMQ (reference sequence). This CDR3 is built from 14 residues. Trimming removed 3 bases from V and 8 bases from J; junction bases left unmatched: 7. In nucleotides, the CDR3 is TGTGCCAGCAGCTTGACAGGGGGGGCGATAGGCTACACCTTC. This gives the protein CASSLTGGAIGYTF.

The chain links TRBV5-6 to TRBJ1-1; D unresolved. The CDR3 length is 13 residues. V was pared by 2 bases and J by 4 bases, with 9 bases between. CDR1 and CDR2 (germline): SGHDT, YYEEEE. CDR3 DNA sequence: TGTGCCAGCAGCTTCGGGGATATCACTGAAGCTTTCTTT. Residues: CASSFGDITEAFF.

The rearrangement links TRBV19 to TRBJ1-1; 9 bases line up with TRBD1. The V gene's germline CDR1 is LNHDA and CDR2 SQIVND (reference sequence). The CDR3 contains 13 residues. V was clipped by 9 bases and J by 10 bases; unmatched bases: 12. CDR3 protein: CASRGQGHSAAFF. Here the CDR3 DNA reads TGTGCCAGCCGCGGACAGGGGCATTCTGCAGCTTTCTTT.

V and J are TRBV7-2 and TRBJ2-6, with D uncertain. The germline gives CDR1 SGHTA, CDR2 FQGNSA. Trimming took off 3 bases at V and 1 base at J, with 13 bases between the two ends. The CDR3 covers 17 residues. CDR3 in amino acids: CASSFGGVISGANVLTF. For the CDR3, the DNA is TGTGCCAGCAGCTTCGGCGGAGTTATATCTGGGGCCAACGTCCTGACTTTC.

This sequence joins TRBV7-9 and TRBJ2-2, with D uncertain. Trimming stripped 1 base from V and 0 bases from J, with 12 bases between. The CDR3 length is 17 residues. Looked up from germline, CDR1 is SEHNR and CDR2 is FQNEAQ (reference sequence). The CDR3 region is CASSLDGILANTGELFF. The CDR3 bases are TGTGCCAGCAGCTTAGATGGGATACTCGCGAACACCGGGGAGCTGTTTTTT.

The chain has TRBV4-3 and TRBJ1-2; possibly TRBD1 for D (6 bases). V was shortened by 1 base and J by 2 bases, with 14 bases between the two germline ends. The CDR3 is made up of 16 amino acids. CDR1 is LGHNA and CDR2 is YSLEER in the germline V gene. The CDR3 loop reads CASSQVSGAPNYGYTF. CDR3 bases: TGCGCCAGCAGCCAAGTGTCAGGGGCCCCAAACTATGGCTACACCTTC.

As regards this clone: Other nucleotide sequences from this sample produce the same CDR3. This rearrangement joins TRBV7-9 to TRBJ2-2, with D unclear. The germline V gene encodes CDR1 SEHNR and CDR2 FQNEAQ (reference sequence). This CDR3 is built from 13 residues. V was clipped by 3 bases and J by 0 bases, with 2 bases between them. The CDR3 region is CASSFTNTGELFF. CDR3 sequence (DNA): TGTGCCAGCAGCTTTACGAACACCGGGGAGCTGTTTTTT.

The J gene is TRBJ2-7, the V gene TRBV7-6; D is undetermined. Between the trimmed V and J ends, which lost 5 bases and 5 bases, there was a span of 16 bases. This CDR3 has 14 amino acids. Looked up from germline, CDR1 is SGHVS and CDR2 is FNYEAQ. The CDR3 bases are TGTGCCAGCAGCCCTAAGACGGTGGAAAACGAGCAGTACTTC. Translating gives CASSPKTVENEQYF.

Comment on this clone: This CDR3 is also generated by other DNA sequences in the sample. The gene calls are TRBV19 and TRBJ2-7, with no clear D. The germline V and J ends were trimmed by 6 bases and 3 bases, with 12 bases remaining between them. The CDR3 is 13 amino acids. Germline values: CDR1 LNHDA, CDR2 SQIVND (reference sequence). CDR3 nucleotides: TGTGCCAGTAGCCCCGGACGGCACTACGAGCAGTACTTC. It codes for CASSPGRHYEQYF.

CDR3 sequence: CASSSNRERWETQYF. CDR3 DNA sequence: TGTGCCAGCAGTTCAAACAGGGAGAGATGGGAGACCCAGTACTTC. The V gene is TRBV28, the J gene TRBJ2-5; perhaps TRBD1 as D (6 bases). CDR1 and CDR2 from the germline V gene are MDHEN and SYDVKM. The CDR3 contains 15 residues. Trimming shortened V by 4 bases and J by 5 bases, and 17 bases separated the two germline ends.

This chain joins TRBV7-8 and TRBJ2-1; no clear D. CDR1 and CDR2 (germline): SGHVS, FQNEAQ. This CDR3 region has 11 residues. Trimming took 5 bases from V and 8 from J, leaving 7 bases between them. In DNA, the CDR3 is TGTGCCAGCAGCCCCGGCCATGAGCAGTTCTTC. It codes for CASSPGHEQFF.